Presented here are 25 T cell receptor beta chains from one specimen sequenced in a study of T-cell memory formation after mild COVID-19. Each CDR3 protein is one row after TCRdb ran MiXCR on the 5' RACE reads. This table has 85,000 to 130,000 distinct CDR3 sequences, about an eighth appearing once. Source material: PBMCs or a T cell subset sorted from them (not recorded which). The origin of the receptors is an adult woman who had mild COVID-19 (a few samples of this study predate the infection). Cell type and time point are not known.

The J gene is TRBJ1-5, the V gene TRBV5-1, with 9 bases fitting TRBD1. Germline V CDR1 and CDR2: SGHRS, YFSETQ. The CDR3 spans 16 residues. After removal of 0 bases from V and 5 bases from J, the junction contained 6 bases not matched to a gene. The CDR3 spells CASSLGDRVGYQPQHF. CDR3 sequence (DNA): TGCGCCAGCAGCTTGGGGGACAGGGTTGGGTATCAGCCCCAGCATTTT.

This chain connects TRBV7-8 to TRBJ1-1; 7 bases are shared with TRBD1. Germline V gene sequence: CDR1 SGHVS, CDR2 FQNEAQ. V shed 1 base, J shed 3 bases, and the junction held 8 bases outside the gene matches. The CDR3 contains 16 residues. The CDR3 is CASSLVNKGADTEAFF. The DNA for the CDR3 is TGTGCCAGCAGCTTAGTCAATAAGGGGGCTGACACTGAAGCTTTCTTT. The entire variable domain, with the rest obtained from reference TRBV7-8 and TRBJ1-1, is as follows: GAGVSQSPRYKVAKRGQDVALRCDPISGHVSLFWYQQALGQGPEFLTYFQNEAQLDKSGLPSDRFFAERPEGSVSTLKIQRTQQEDSAVYLCASSLVNKGADTEAFFGQGTRLTVV.

The rearrangement joins TRBV27 to TRBJ2-3; TRBD2 is a possible D gene (6 bases). The germline V gene encodes CDR1 MNHEY and CDR2 SMNVEV (reference sequence). Trimming cost V 5 bases and J 0 bases, with 9 bases left between them. This CDR3 contains 14 residues. CDR3 DNA: TGTGCCAGCAGTGCGGGATGGAGCACAGATACGCAGTATTTT. Its protein product is CASSAGWSTDTQYF.

This clonotype came up many times. V and J are TRBV6-5 and TRBJ2-7; no reliable D call. V lost 3 bases, J lost 5 bases, and 11 bases lay in between. Germline CDR1 is MNHEY and CDR2 is SVGAGI. CDR3 size: 13 residues. The CDR3 DNA reads TGTGCCAGCAGTTATGGGGTGTGGGACGAGCAGTACTTC. Translating gives CASSYGVWDEQYF.

The V call is TRBV7-6, the J call TRBJ2-3, with D tentatively TRBD2 (5 bases). V dropped 4 bases and J dropped 1 base, with 9 bases sitting between them. Germline loops: CDR1 SGHVS, CDR2 FNYEAQ. The CDR3 is 14 residues long. The DNA for the CDR3 is TGTGCCAGCAGCTCGGACGGGGGCACAGATACGCAGTATTTT. Amino acids: CASSSDGGTDTQYF.

This clonotype has a count of ten or more. V and J are TRBV9 and TRBJ2-5; a weak D match, TRBD2 (5 bases). The CDR3 runs 14 residues. Germline V gives CDR1 SGDLS, CDR2 YYNGEE. Trimming stripped 2 bases from V and 5 bases from J, with 13 bases between. The CDR3 coding sequence is TGTGCCAGCAGCGTGGGGAGTAGCCGGGAGACCCAGTACTTC. Amino acid sequence: CASSVGSSRETQYF.

This clonotype has a handful of counts. In DNA, the CDR3 is TGTGCCACCAGTTCTAGCGGGAGCTCCTACAATGAGCAGTTCTTC. It specifies CATSSSGSSYNEQFF. The chain carries TRBV24-1 and TRBJ2-1; 10 nucleotides match TRBD2. Germline CDR1 KGHDR, CDR2 SFDVKD. This CDR3 region has 15 residues. Losses at the gene ends were 6 bases for V and 0 bases for J; bases not matched to a gene: 1.

This clonotype was seen only a few times. The CDR3 sequence: CSVNLAGGYNEQFF. The CDR3 DNA reads TGCAGCGTAAATTTAGCGGGAGGCTACAATGAGCAGTTCTTC. The rearrangement links TRBV29-1 to TRBJ2-1; 10 bases agree with TRBD2. The CDR3 sequence is 14 residues long. With V trimmed by 6 bases and J by 3 bases, 5 bases remained unmatched. Germline V gene data show CDR1 as SQVTM and CDR2 as ANQGSEA.

The chain's CDR3 is CASSYSPGGWNTEAFF. For the CDR3, the DNA is TGTGCCAGCAGTTACTCGCCAGGGGGTTGGAACACTGAAGCTTTCTTT. This rearrangement joins TRBV6-5 to TRBJ1-1; 7 bases are a match to TRBD1. This CDR3 is 16 amino acids long. The germline gives CDR1 MNHEY, CDR2 SVGAGI. V lost 0 bases and J lost 1; bases outside the gene matches: 5.

This clonotype has only a few counts. The chain recombines TRBV29-1 with TRBJ1-1; possibly TRBD1 for D (5 bases). Germline V gives CDR1 SQVTM, CDR2 ANQGSEA. The CDR3 contains 15 residues. The germline V and J ends were trimmed by 4 bases and 1 base, with 16 bases remaining between them. CDR3 DNA: TGCAGCGTTGTATCCCGGGGACCCACGAACACTGAAGCTTTCTTT. As protein: CSVVSRGPTNTEAFF.

V is TRBV7-6 and J is TRBJ1-1, with D possibly matching TRBD1 (5 bases). Germline CDR1 reads SGHVS; CDR2 reads FNYEAQ. The CDR3 covers 16 residues. V lost 4 bases to trimming and J lost 1 base, with 16 bases between them. The CDR3 sequence is CASSSDLGRGNTEAFF. In nucleotides, the CDR3 is TGTGCCAGCAGCTCAGACCTAGGGAGGGGGAACACTGAAGCTTTCTTT.

This chain links TRBV4-2 with TRBJ2-3; D gene uncertain. V lost 1 base and J lost 5, with 7 bases in between. Germline lookup yields CDR1 LGHNA and CDR2 YNFKEQ. CDR3 size: 13 residues. The CDR3 DNA reads TGTGCCAGCAGCCAAGTCAAGGGAGATACGCAGTATTTT. Encoded protein: CASSQVKGDTQYF.

A few counts support this clonotype. The V call is TRBV7-9, the J call TRBJ2-3; weak D call: TRBD2 (5 bases). Trimming left V 4 bases short and J 2 bases short, with 22 bases between. This CDR3 spans 18 amino acids. Germline-derived CDR1 and CDR2 are SEHNR and FQNEAQ (reference sequence). CDR3 residues: CASSSTRADHQYTDTQYF. CDR3 bases: TGTGCCAGCAGCTCGACTCGAGCGGATCACCAGTACACAGATACGCAGTATTTT.

The V gene is TRBV29-1, the J gene TRBJ2-7; D not certain. V dropped 3 bases and J dropped 3 bases, with 6 bases sitting between them. The CDR3 has 11 amino acids. Germline V gene lookup returns CDR1 SQVTM and CDR2 ANQGSEA. CDR3 nucleotides: TGCAGCGTTGAGAAGAGCTACGAGCAGTACTTC. This codes for CSVEKSYEQYF.

This clonotype has a count of ten or more. The chain is built from TRBV15 and TRBJ2-7, with 12 bases identical to TRBD2. The V gene end was trimmed by 3 bases and the J gene end by 4 bases; junction bases not matched to a gene: 4. Germline CDR1 LNHNV, CDR2 YYDKDF (reference sequence). This CDR3 comprises 15 residues. The CDR3 region is CATSRTSGSGYEQYF. The DNA for the CDR3 is TGTGCCACCAGCAGGACTAGCGGGAGCGGGTACGAGCAGTACTTC.

The count of this clonotype is one. V usage is TRBV2 and J usage is TRBJ2-7; a weak D match, TRBD1 (5 bases). V dropped 4 bases and J dropped 10 bases, with 11 bases sitting between them. From germline, CDR1 is SNHLY and CDR2 FYNNEI. The CDR3 has 11 amino acids. Written as DNA, the CDR3 is TGTGCCAGCAGTGGTGGGCAGGGTCAGTACTTC. It is translated as CASSGGQGQYF.

This sequence joins TRBV7-9 and TRBJ2-2; TRBD2 matches at 9 bases. The CDR3 consists of 16 residues. Germline trimming cut 5 bases from V and 0 bases from J; bases unmatched to any gene: 4. The germline V gene encodes CDR1 SEHNR and CDR2 FQNEAQ (reference sequence). The CDR3 reads CASSDSGGPNTGELFF. The CDR3 coding sequence is TGTGCCAGCAGCGATAGCGGGGGCCCGAACACCGGGGAGCTGTTTTTT.

Only a few counts were recorded for this clonotype. In nucleotides, the CDR3 is TGCGCCAGCAGCCGAGCGGGGGGACAAGGGGCCAACGTCCTGACTTTC. The encoded protein is CASSRAGGQGANVLTF. This chain uses TRBV4-1 with TRBJ2-6, with TRBD2 matching 9 bases. Germline-derived CDR1 and CDR2 are MGHRA and YSYEKL. The CDR3 covers 16 residues. J was trimmed by 4 bases and V by 4 bases; bases with no gene match: 5.

This clonotype was observed a few times. The V call is TRBV29-1, the J call TRBJ2-1, with D possibly matching TRBD1 (5 bases). Germline-derived CDR1 and CDR2 are SQVTM and ANQGSEA. V was pared by 6 bases and J by 10 bases, with 25 bases between. This CDR3 is 15 amino acids long. CDR3 sequence: CSVDEAGQGLLEQFF. The CDR3 coding sequence is TGCAGCGTCGACGAGGCAGGACAAGGGCTTTTAGAGCAGTTCTTC.

This clonotype came up a few times. This rearrangement joins TRBV4-3 to TRBJ2-7; 7 bases match TRBD1. The CDR3 is 15 amino acids. V gave up 4 bases and J gave up 1 base; unmatched junction bases: 7. Germline loops: CDR1 LGHNA, CDR2 YSLEER. CDR3 DNA: TGCGCCAGCAGCCTACGACAGGGAATATCCTACGAGCAGTACTTC. It specifies CASSLRQGISYEQYF.

The table lists this clonotype with a few counts. As DNA, the CDR3 is TGTGCCAGCAGCCTCCTCTGGGACAGACTCTACGAGCAGTACTTC. Amino acids: CASSLLWDRLYEQYF. The V gene is TRBV6-1, the J gene TRBJ2-7; 7 bases align to TRBD1. CDR1 is MNHNS, CDR2 SASEGT, per germline. CDR3 length equals 15 residues. V lost 6 bases to trimming and J lost 3 bases; unmatched junction nucleotides: 11.

This clonotype was observed a few times. The chain carries TRBV6-2 or TRBV6-3 and TRBJ2-5, with D possibly TRBD1 on 5 matching bases. This CDR3 contains 13 residues. V was shortened by 2 bases and J by 3 bases, with 7 bases between the two germline ends. CDR1 is MNHEY and CDR2 is SVGEGT in the germline V gene. CDR3 region: CASSYGAEETQYF. DNA of the CDR3: TGTGCCAGCAGTTACGGGGCTGAAGAGACCCAGTACTTC.

This clonotype has a handful of counts. This sequence joins TRBV7-6 and TRBJ2-2; 12 nucleotides align to TRBD1. V dropped 4 bases and J dropped 3; count of bases not matched to a gene: 18. CDR3 length: 21 residues. Germline values: CDR1 SGHVS, CDR2 FNYEAQ. For the CDR3, the DNA is TGTGCCAGCAGCTCTCTTCTGTTAGGGACAGGGGGCATTGGTGACACCGGGGAGCTGTTTTTT. Amino acids: CASSSLLLGTGGIGDTGELFF.

This clonotype appeared a few times. V usage is TRBV7-9 and J usage is TRBJ2-1; D possibly uses TRBD1 or TRBD2 (8 bases each). CDR3 length equals 15 residues. Trimming shortened V by 2 bases and J by 6 bases, and 14 bases separated the two germline ends. Germline V gene lookup returns CDR1 SEHNR and CDR2 FQNEAQ (reference sequence). The CDR3 region is CASSLLSGTGNEQFF. The CDR3 DNA reads as TGTGCCAGCAGCTTACTTAGCGGGACAGGCAATGAGCAGTTCTTC.

This clonotype was detected a few times. The chain joins TRBV30 to TRBJ2-2, with no clear D. Trimming took 3 bases from V and 6 from J, leaving 8 bases between them. Germline V gives CDR1 GTSNPN, CDR2 SVGIG (reference sequence). CDR3 length: 12 residues. The CDR3 sequence: CAWSSYPGELFF. In DNA, the CDR3 is TGTGCCTGGAGCAGTTATCCCGGGGAGCTGTTTTTT.